Presented here are 16 T cell receptor beta chains from one specimen sequenced in a study of blood T cell repertoires in COVID-19. Clones were sequenced by immunoSEQ multiplex PCR, and TCRdb holds only the in-frame ones, with some missing. The table records about 210,000 clones, about 85% of them present only once. The specimen was peripheral blood. Every receptor here comes from a middle-aged man with acute or convalescent COVID-19.

The chain is built from TRBV5-6 and TRBJ1-1; D is perhaps TRBD1 (5 bases). V was cut by 0 bases and J by 1 base, with 13 bases left in between. Germline CDR1 is SGHDT and CDR2 is YYEEEE. The CDR3 has 16 amino acids. The CDR3 region has the DNA TGTGCCAGCAGCTTGGGCGTATGGACACCGAACACTGAAGCTTTCTTT. Encoded protein: CASSLGVWTPNTEAFF.

This clone was picked up one time. The chain couples TRBV2 to TRBJ1-5; TRBD1 matches 7 bases. Germline V gene sequence: CDR1 SNHLY, CDR2 FYNNEI. This CDR3 contains 17 residues. J gave up 0 bases and V 4 bases, and 9 bases lay outside the gene matches. For the CDR3, the DNA is TGTGCCAGCAGTGTCAAACAGGGGACTTATAGCAATCAGCCCCAGCATTTT. Protein: CASSVKQGTYSNQPQHF.

This clone was seen a single time. The chain has TRBV6-5 and TRBJ1-1; perhaps TRBD1 as D (6 bases). There are 12 residues in the CDR3. Trimming removed 6 bases at V and 4 bases at J, with 9 bases between. Germline lookup yields CDR1 MNHEY and CDR2 SVGAGI. The CDR3: CASRQGFTEAFF. CDR3 DNA: TGTGCCAGCAGACAGGGTTTCACTGAAGCTTTCTTT.

V usage is TRBV9 and J usage is TRBJ1-5; 7 bases agree with TRBD1. CDR1 and CDR2 from the germline V gene are SGDLS and YYNGEE. Losses at the gene ends were 3 bases for V and 6 bases for J; bases not matched to a gene: 9. This CDR3 comprises 15 residues. CDR3: CASSASGTARQPQHF. As DNA, the CDR3 is TGTGCCAGCAGCGCCTCCGGGACAGCCCGTCAGCCCCAGCATTTT.

J is TRBJ1-6 and V is TRBV2, with D tentatively TRBD1 (5 bases). Between the trimmed V and J ends, which lost 5 bases and 6 bases, there was a span of 11 bases. Germline values: CDR1 SNHLY, CDR2 FYNNEI. The CDR3 loop spans 14 amino acids. CDR3: CASSIEQGNSPLHF. The CDR3 DNA reads as TGTGCCAGCAGTATCGAGCAGGGTAATTCACCCCTCCACTTT.

The gene calls are TRBV7-2 and TRBJ1-5; 12 bases line up with TRBD1. The CDR3 covers 15 residues. With 3 bases clipped from V and 8 bases from J, the junction kept 5 bases outside the gene matches. From germline, CDR1 is SGHTA and CDR2 FQGNSA. CDR3 DNA sequence: TGTGCCAGCAGCTTGGGACAGGGGGCGGGTAAGCCCCAGCATTTT. This translates into CASSLGQGAGKPQHF.

This clone was recorded only once. The rearrangement joins TRBV29-1 to TRBJ2-1; weak D call: TRBD1 (6 bases). CDR3 length: 11 residues. Germline CDR1 reads SQVTM; CDR2 reads ANQGSEA. V was shortened by 6 bases and J by 5 bases, with 8 bases between the two germline ends. CDR3 protein: CSVGANNEQFF. The CDR3 DNA is TGCAGCGTGGGGGCCAACAATGAGCAGTTCTTC.

This chain connects TRBV13 to TRBJ2-7; a weak D match, TRBD2 (5 bases). With 0 bases removed from V and 4 bases from J, the gap between germline ends came to 7 bases. The CDR3 runs 13 residues. Germline CDR1 and CDR2: PRHDT and FYEKMQ (reference sequence). This chain's CDR3 is CASSLGRGYEQYF. CDR3 bases: TGTGCCAGCAGCTTAGGTCGGGGTTACGAGCAGTACTTC. Together with reference TRBV13 and TRBJ2-7, the CDR3 gives the full variable domain: AAGVIQSPRHLIKEKRETATLKCYPIPRHDTVYWYQQGPGQDPQFLISFYEKMQSDKGSIPDRFSAQQFSDYHSELNMSSLELGDSALYFCASSLGRGYEQYFGPGTRLTVT.

The CDR3, as DNA: TGTGCCATCAGTGATGAAGGGAGAAGAGGGCACACTGAAGCTTTCTTT. This gives the protein CAISDEGRRGHTEAFF. V gene TRBV10-3 combines with J gene TRBJ1-1; D not resolved. This CDR3 contains 16 residues. The germline CDR1 and CDR2 sequences are ENHRY and SYGVKD. Deletions cut 3 bases from V and 3 bases from J, with 17 bases between.

The J gene is TRBJ2-7, the V gene TRBV27; tentatively, D is TRBD1 (6 bases). The CDR3 is 16 residues long. CDR1 and CDR2 (germline): MNHEY, SMNVEV (reference sequence). V shed 1 base and J shed 3 bases, with 16 bases lying between them. The CDR3 nucleotides are TGTGCCAGCAGTTTATTGGGCAGGGGACCATTCTACGAGCAGTACTTC. It is translated as CASSLLGRGPFYEQYF.

The V and J genes are TRBV23-1 and TRBJ1-1, with D possibly matching TRBD1 (5 bases). TRBV23-1 belongs to the ORF category, with a function that is uncertain. The CDR3 covers 16 residues. V gave up 0 bases and J gave up 4 bases, with 15 bases separating them. DNA for the CDR3: TGCGCCAGCAGTCAATCTGGCGGGGCGCAGGGCACTGAAGCTTTCTTT. Protein sequence: CASSQSGGAQGTEAFF.

The chain carries TRBV3-1 (or the pseudogene TRBV3-2) and TRBJ2-2; TRBD2 agrees at 7 bases. The CDR3 has 15 residues. V shed 3 bases, J shed 4 bases, and the junction held 5 bases outside the gene matches. Germline V gene sequence: CDR1 LGHDT, CDR2 YNNKEL (reference sequence). The CDR3 region is CASSQGGAFTGELFF. DNA of the CDR3: TGTGCCAGCAGCCAGGGAGGGGCTTTCACCGGGGAGCTGTTTTTT.

This clone was counted only a few times. The rearrangement uses TRBV4-1 and TRBJ1-1; D is possibly TRBD1 (5 bases). The CDR3 is 15 amino acids. The ends were cut back, 0 bases at V and 5 bases at J, with 13 bases in the middle. Per germline, CDR1 MGHRA and CDR2 YSYEKL. The DNA for the CDR3 is TGCGCCAGCAGCCAAGAGGGGCGGACCGCGACTGAAGCTTTCTTT. Translating it yields CASSQEGRTATEAFF.

The chain is built from TRBV4-2 and TRBJ2-5, with 9 bases aligning to TRBD2. V lost 5 bases to trimming and J lost 4 bases; unmatched junction nucleotides: 2. The CDR3 sequence is 13 residues long. Germline V gene sequence: CDR1 LGHNA, CDR2 YNFKEQ. CDR3 region: CASSSTSGETQYF. The CDR3 DNA is TGTGCCAGCAGCTCGACTAGCGGAGAGACCCAGTACTTC.

The chain carries TRBV5-1 and TRBJ1-1, with D tentatively TRBD1 (5 bases). This CDR3 contains 14 residues. V gave up 2 bases and J gave up 2 bases, with 10 bases separating them. Germline assignment: CDR1 SGHRS and CDR2 YFSETQ. The CDR3 is CASSFQGANTEAFF. The CDR3 DNA is TGCGCCAGCAGCTTTCAGGGTGCTAACACTGAAGCTTTCTTT.

This clone appeared once. The rearrangement uses TRBV5-1 and TRBJ2-5, with TRBD1 identical over 7 bases. CDR1 is SGHRS and CDR2 is YFSETQ in the germline V gene. Trimming cost V 4 bases and J 2 bases; bases outside gene matches: 8. This CDR3 has 15 amino acids. The chain's CDR3 is CASSAILTGQETQYF. CDR3 in DNA: TGCGCCAGCAGCGCCATTTTGACAGGGCAAGAGACCCAGTACTTC.